This T cell receptor (beta chain) stems from a study of blood T cell repertoires in COVID-19. Across the whole study: Samples of COVID-19 (acute and convalescent) were obtained from the United States, Italy and Spain. T cells, B-cell-depleted T cells, or PBMCs supplied cDNA or gDNA.

Original methodology: How many nucleated cells were present was estimated from reference gene primer amplification. Clones were sequenced by immunoSEQ multiplex PCR, and TCRdb holds only the in-frame ones, with some missing. V and J calls and clone size are those listed in that table; D and trimming were worked out from the DNA. The table lists approximately 23,000 clones, approximately 90% of them singletons. This CDR3 contains 13 residues. CDR1 is SGHTA, CDR2 FQGTGA, per germline. Trimming pared 1 base from V and 1 base from J, leaving 4 bases between. The sample comprised peripheral blood. The gene calls are TRBV7-3 and TRBJ1-1; D is unclear. The receptor comes from an elderly woman with active COVID-19. The CDR3 loop reads CASSLMRNTEAFF. CDR3 sequence (DNA): TGTGCCAGCAGCTTAATGCGGAACACTGAAGCTTTCTTT.